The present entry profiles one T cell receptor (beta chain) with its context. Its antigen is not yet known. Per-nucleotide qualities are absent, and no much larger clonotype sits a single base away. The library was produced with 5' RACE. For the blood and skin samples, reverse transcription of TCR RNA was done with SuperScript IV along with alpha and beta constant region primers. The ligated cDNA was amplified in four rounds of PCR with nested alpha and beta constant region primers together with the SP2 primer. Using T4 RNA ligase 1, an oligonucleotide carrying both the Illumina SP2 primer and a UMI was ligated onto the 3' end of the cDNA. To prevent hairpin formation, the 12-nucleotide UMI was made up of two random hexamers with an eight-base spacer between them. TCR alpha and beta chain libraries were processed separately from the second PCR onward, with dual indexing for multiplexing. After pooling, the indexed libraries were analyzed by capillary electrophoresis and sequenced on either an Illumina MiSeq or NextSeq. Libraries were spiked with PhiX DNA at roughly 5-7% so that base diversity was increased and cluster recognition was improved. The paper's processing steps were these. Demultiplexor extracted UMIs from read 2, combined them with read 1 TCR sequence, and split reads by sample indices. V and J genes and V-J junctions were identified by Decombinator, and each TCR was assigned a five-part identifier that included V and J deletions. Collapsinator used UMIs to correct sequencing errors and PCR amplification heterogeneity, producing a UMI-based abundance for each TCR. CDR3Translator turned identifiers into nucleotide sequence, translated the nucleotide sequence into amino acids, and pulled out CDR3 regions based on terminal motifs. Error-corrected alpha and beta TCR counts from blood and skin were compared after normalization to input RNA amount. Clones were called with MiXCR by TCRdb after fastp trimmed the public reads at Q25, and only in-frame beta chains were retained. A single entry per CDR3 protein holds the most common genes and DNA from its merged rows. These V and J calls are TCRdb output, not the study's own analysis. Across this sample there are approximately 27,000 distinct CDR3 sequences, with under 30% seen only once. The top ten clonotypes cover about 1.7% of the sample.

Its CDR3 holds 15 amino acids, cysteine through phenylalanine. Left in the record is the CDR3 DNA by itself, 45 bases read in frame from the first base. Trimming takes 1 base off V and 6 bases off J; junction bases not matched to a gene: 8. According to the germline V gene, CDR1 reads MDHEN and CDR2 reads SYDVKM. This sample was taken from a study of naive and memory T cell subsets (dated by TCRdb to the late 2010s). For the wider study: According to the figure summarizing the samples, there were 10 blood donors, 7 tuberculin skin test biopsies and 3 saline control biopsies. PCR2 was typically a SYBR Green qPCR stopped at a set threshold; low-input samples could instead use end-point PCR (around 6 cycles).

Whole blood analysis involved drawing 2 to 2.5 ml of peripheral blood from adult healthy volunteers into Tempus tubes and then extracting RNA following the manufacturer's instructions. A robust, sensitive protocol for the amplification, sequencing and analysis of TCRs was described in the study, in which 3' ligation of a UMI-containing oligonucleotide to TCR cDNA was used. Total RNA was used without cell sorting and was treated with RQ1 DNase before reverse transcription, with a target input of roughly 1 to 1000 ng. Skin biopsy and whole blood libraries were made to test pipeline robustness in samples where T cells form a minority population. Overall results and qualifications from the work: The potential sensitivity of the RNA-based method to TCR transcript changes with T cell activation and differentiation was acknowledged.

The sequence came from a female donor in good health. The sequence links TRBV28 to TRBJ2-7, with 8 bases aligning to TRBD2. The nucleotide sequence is TGTGCCAGCAGTTTATTGACGGGAGGGCCCCCCGAGCAGTACTTC. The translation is CASSLLTGGPPEQYF.